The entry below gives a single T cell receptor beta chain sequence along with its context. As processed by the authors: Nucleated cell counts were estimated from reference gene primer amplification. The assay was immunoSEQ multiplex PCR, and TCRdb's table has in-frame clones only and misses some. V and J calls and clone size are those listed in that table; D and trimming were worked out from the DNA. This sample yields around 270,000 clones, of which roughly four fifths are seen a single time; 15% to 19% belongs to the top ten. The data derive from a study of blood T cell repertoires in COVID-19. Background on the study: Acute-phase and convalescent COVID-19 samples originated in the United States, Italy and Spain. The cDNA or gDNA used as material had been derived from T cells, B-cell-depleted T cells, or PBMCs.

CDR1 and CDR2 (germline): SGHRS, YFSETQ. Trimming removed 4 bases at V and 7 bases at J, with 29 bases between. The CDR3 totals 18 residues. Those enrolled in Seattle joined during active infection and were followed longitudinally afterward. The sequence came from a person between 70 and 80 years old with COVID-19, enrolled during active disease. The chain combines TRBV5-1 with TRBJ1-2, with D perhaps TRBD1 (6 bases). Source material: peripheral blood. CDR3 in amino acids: CASSLRGGGTTGGAGYTF. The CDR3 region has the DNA TGCGCCAGCAGCCTACGGGGAGGGGGGACAACAGGCGGAGCTGGCTACACCTTC.